Shown below are 2 T cell receptor beta chains from a single sample sequenced in a study of T cells after yellow fever vaccination. From the 5' RACE reads, TCRdb called clonotypes with MiXCR, one entry per CDR3 protein. The table has a few hundred thousand distinct CDR3 sequences, less than 4.5% seen once. Sequencing was performed on PBMCs, taken on the day of the yellow fever booster vaccination. The receptors stem from a man in his late teens or twenties who received the YFV17D yellow fever vaccine.

This clonotype was seen repeatedly, ten times or more. A read error may produce the germline difference seen at one junction end. V gene TRBV4-1 combines with J gene TRBJ2-5; a possible D gene is TRBD2 (5 bases). This CDR3 has 14 residues. CDR1 is MGHRA, CDR2 YSYEKL, per germline. The DNA of the CDR3 is TGCGCCAGCAGCCAAGATCGGGAAGAGAGAGGTTTTTTCTTC. It translates to CASSQDREERGFFF.

This clonotype was seen a few times. The rearrangement links TRBV28 to TRBJ1-5; D not certain. Germline V gives CDR1 MDHEN, CDR2 SYDVKM. The V end was cut by 6 bases, the J end by 3 bases, with 3 bases between. This CDR3 contains 11 residues. CDR3 coding DNA: TGTGCCAGCAGCGTCAATCAGCCCCAGCATTTT. Translating it yields CASSVNQPQHF.